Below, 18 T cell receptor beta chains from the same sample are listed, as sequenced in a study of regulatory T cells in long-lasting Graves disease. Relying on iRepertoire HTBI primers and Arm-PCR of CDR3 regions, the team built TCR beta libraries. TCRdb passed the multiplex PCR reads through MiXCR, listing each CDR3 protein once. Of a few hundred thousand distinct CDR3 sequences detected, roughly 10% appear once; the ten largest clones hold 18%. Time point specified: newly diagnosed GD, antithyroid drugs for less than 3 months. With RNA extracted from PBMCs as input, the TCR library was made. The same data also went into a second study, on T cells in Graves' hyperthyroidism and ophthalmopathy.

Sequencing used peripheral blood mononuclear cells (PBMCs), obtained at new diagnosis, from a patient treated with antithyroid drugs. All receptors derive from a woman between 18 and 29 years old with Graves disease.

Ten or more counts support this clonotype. Here the CDR3 DNA reads TGTGCCAGCTCACCACAGGGCGGGAACACTGAAGCTTTCTTT. Translation: CASSPQGGNTEAFF. The chain recombines TRBV18 with TRBJ1-1; D not certain. This CDR3 contains 14 residues. Germline V CDR1 and CDR2: KGHSH, LQKENI. Trimming stripped 1 base from V and 1 base from J, with 7 bases between.

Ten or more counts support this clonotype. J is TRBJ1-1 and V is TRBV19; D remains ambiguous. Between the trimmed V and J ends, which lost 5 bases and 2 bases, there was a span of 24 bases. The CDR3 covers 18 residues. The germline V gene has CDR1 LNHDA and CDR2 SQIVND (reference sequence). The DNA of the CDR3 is TGTGCCAGTAGTTCCAGTATCCGGGAGGCCCGAAAAAACACTGAAGCTTTCTTT. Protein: CASSSSIREARKNTEAFF.

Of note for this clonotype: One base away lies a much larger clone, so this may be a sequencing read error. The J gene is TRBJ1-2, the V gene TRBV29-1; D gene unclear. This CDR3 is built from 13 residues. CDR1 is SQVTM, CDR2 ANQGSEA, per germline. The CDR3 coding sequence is TGCAGCGTTGACGGGCCCGCCTCCTATGGCCACACCTTC. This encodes CSVDGPASYGHTF.

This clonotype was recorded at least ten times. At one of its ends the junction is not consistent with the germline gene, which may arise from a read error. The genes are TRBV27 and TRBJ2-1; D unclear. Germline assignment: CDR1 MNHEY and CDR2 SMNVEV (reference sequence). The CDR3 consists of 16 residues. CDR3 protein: CASRLAATNSYNEQFF. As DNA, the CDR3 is TGTGCCAGCCGTTTGGCGGCTACAAACTCCTACAATGAGCAGTTCTTC.

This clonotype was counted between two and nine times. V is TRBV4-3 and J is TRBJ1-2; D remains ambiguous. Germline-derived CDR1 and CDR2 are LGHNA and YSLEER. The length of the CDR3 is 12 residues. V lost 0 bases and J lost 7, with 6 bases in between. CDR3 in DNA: TGCGCCAGCAGCCAAGACCCAGGTGGCTACACCTTC. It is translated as CASSQDPGGYTF.

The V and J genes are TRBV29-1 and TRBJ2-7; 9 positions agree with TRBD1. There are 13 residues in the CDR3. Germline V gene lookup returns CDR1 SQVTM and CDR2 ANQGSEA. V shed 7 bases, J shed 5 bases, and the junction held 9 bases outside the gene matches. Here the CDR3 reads CSAGTGLANEQYF. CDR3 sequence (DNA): TGCAGCGCCGGGACAGGGCTAGCTAACGAGCAGTACTTC.

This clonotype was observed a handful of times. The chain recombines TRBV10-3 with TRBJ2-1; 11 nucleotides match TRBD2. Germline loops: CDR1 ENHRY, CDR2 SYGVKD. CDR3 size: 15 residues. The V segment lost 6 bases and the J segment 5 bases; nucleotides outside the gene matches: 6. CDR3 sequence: CAIRSGLAANNEQFF. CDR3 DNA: TGTGCCATCAGATCGGGACTAGCGGCAAACAATGAGCAGTTCTTC.

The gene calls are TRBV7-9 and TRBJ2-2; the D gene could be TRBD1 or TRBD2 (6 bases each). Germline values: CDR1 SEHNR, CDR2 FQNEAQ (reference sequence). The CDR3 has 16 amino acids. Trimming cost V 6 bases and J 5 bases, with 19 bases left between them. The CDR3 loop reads CASSRYAGQTTGELFF. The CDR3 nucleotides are TGTGCCAGCAGTCGTTATGCGGGACAAACTACCGGGGAGCTGTTTTTT.

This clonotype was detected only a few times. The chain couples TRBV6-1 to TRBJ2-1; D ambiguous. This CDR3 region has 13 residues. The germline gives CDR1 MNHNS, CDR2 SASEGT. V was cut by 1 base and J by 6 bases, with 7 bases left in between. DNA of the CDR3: TGTGCCAGCAGTGAAGTTGGTGTCAATGAGCAGTTCTTC. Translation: CASSEVGVNEQFF.

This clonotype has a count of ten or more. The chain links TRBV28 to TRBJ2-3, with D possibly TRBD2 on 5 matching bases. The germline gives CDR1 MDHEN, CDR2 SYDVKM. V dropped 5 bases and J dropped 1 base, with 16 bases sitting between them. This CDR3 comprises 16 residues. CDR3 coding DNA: TGTGCCAGCAGTCCATGGACTGTCCCTGGCACAGATACGCAGTATTTT. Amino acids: CASSPWTVPGTDTQYF.

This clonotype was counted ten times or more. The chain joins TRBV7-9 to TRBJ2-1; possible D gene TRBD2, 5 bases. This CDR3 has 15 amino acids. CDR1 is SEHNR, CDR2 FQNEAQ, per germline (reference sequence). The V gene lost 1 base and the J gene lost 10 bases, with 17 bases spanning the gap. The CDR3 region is CASSLVVGPGGEQFF. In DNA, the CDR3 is TGTGCCAGCAGCTTAGTGGTTGGGCCCGGCGGGGAGCAGTTCTTC.

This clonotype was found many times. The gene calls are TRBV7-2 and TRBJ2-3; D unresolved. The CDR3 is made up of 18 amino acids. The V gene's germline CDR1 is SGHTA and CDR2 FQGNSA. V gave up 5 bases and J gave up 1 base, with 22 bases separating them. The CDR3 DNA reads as TGTGCCAGCAGCCCACGACTCGTCGGCGAGGTCGGCACAGATACGCAGTATTTT. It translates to CASSPRLVGEVGTDTQYF.

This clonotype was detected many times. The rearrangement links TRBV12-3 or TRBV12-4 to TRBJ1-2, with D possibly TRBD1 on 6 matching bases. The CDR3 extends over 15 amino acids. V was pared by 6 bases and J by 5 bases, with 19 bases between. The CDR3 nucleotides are TGTGCCAGCAGACGAAACAGGGCGACGAGATATGGCTACACCTTC. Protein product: CASRRNRATRYGYTF.

This CDR3 reads CASSESGGLSPDTQHF. In DNA form, the CDR3 reads TGCGCCAGCAGTGAGTCGGGCGGGCTCTCCCCAGATACGCAGCATTTT. J is TRBJ2-3 and V is TRBV10-1; D is ambiguous. The J call may be in error: the DNA end matches TRBJ1-5 better. Germline-derived CDR1 and CDR2 are WNHNN and SYGVQD (reference sequence). The CDR3 is 16 residues long.

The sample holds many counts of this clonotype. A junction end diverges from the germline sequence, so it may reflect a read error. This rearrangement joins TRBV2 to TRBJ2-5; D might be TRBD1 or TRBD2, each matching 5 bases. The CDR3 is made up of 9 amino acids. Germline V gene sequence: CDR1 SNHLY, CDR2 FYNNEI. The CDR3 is CAVGVDPLF. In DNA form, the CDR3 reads TGTGCCGTGGGGGTGGACCCCCTCTTC. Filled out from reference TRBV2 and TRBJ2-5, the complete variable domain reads EPEVTQTPSHQVTQMGQEVILRCVPISNHLYFYWYRQILGQKVEFLVSFYNNEISEKSEIFDDQFSVERPDGSNFTLKIRSTKLEDSAMYFCAVGVDPLFGPGTRLLVL.

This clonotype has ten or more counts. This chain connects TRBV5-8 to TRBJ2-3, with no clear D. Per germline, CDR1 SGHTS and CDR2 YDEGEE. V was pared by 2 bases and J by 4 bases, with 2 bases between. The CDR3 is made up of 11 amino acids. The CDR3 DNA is TGTGCCAGCAGCTTTCCAGATACGCAGTATTTT. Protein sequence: CASSFPDTQYF.

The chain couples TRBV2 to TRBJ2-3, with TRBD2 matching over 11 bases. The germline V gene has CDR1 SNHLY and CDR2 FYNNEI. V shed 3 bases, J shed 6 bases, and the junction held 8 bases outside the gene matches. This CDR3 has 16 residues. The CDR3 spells CASSEGSGRAGDTQYF. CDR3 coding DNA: TGTGCCAGCAGTGAGGGTAGCGGGAGGGCGGGTGATACGCAGTATTTT. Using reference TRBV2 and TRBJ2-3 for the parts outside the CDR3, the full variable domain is EPEVTQTPSHQVTQMGQEVILRCVPISNHLYFYWYRQILGQKVEFLVSFYNNEISEKSEIFDDQFSVERPDGSNFTLKIRSTKLEDSAMYFCASSEGSGRAGDTQYFGPGTRLTVL.

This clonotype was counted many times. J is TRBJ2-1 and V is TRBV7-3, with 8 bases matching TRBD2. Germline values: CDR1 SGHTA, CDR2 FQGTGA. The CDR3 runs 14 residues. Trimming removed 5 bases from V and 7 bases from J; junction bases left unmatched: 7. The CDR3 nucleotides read TGTGCCAGCAGCCCCAACGGGGGGGTAAATGAGCAGTTCTTC. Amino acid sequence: CASSPNGGVNEQFF.